This passage covers 29 T cell receptor beta chains from one sample sequenced in a study of T cells after somatic rescue of genetic block. Assay: immunoSEQ multiplex PCR; the TCRdb copy retains only in-frame clones and omits some. The table has around 67,000 clones, roughly 93% seen once. Sequenced input: peripheral blood mononuclear cells (PBMCs). The source is a man aged 25 to 40.

The V gene is TRBV4-2, the J gene TRBJ2-2; 9 nucleotides match TRBD2. V dropped 3 bases and J dropped 4; count of bases not matched to a gene: 9. The CDR3 totals 17 residues. Per germline, CDR1 LGHNA and CDR2 YNFKEQ. CDR3 bases: TGTGCCAGCAGCCAGGCTCCACTAGCGGGCAGCACCGGGGAGCTGTTTTTT. Translated: CASSQAPLAGSTGELFF.

The chain is built from TRBV7-9 and TRBJ2-1; maybe TRBD1 (5 bases). Germline CDR1 is SEHNR and CDR2 is FQNEAQ (reference sequence). The CDR3 length is 14 residues. The V end was cut by 2 bases, the J end by 5 bases, with 10 bases between. The CDR3 coding sequence is TGTGCCAGCAGCTTAAGGGGTTTCGACAATGAGCAGTTCTTC. Encoded protein: CASSLRGFDNEQFF.

The rearrangement links TRBV10-2 to TRBJ2-1, with a possible D match to TRBD1 (5 bases). The V gene lost 0 bases and the J gene lost 4 bases, with 10 bases spanning the gap. This CDR3 is 15 amino acids long. In germline, CDR1 is WSHSY, CDR2 SAAADI. The CDR3 DNA is TGCGCCAGCAGTGAGTCTGGGGCCCCGTACAATGAGCAGTTCTTC. As protein: CASSESGAPYNEQFF.

The chain employs TRBV27 and TRBJ2-1; 8 bases align to TRBD1. The CDR3 runs to 14 residues. The ends lost 7 bases at V and 5 bases at J; junction bases unmatched: 7. CDR1 and CDR2 from the germline V gene are MNHEY and SMNVEV (reference sequence). In DNA form, the CDR3 reads TGTGCCAGCACCAAAATGACAGGGGACAATGAGCAGTTCTTC. It is translated as CASTKMTGDNEQFF.

The chain is built from TRBV27 and TRBJ1-5, with D hard to call. Trimming removed 2 bases at V and 6 bases at J, with 20 bases between. The CDR3 spans 17 residues. Germline V gene sequence: CDR1 MNHEY, CDR2 SMNVEV (reference sequence). The CDR3 nucleotides read TGTGCCAGCAGTTTAAAGGGAAGTGCGGGTGGAGGTCAGCCCCAGCATTTT. Translated: CASSLKGSAGGGQPQHF.

The V call is TRBV5-5, the J call TRBJ2-7; D gene unclear. V was pared by 0 bases and J by 2 bases, with 12 bases between. The CDR3 totals 15 residues. Germline V gene lookup returns CDR1 SGHKS and CDR2 YYEKEE (reference sequence). CDR3 residues: CASSLAPDGAYEQYF. The CDR3 DNA sequence: TGTGCCAGCAGCTTGGCGCCAGATGGGGCCTACGAGCAGTACTTC.

This clone was seen once. The genes are TRBV6-5 and TRBJ2-7; D gene unclear. Per germline, CDR1 MNHEY and CDR2 SVGAGI. The CDR3 sequence is 12 residues long. V was shortened by 0 bases and J by 2 bases, with 2 bases between the two germline ends. CDR3 bases: TGTGCCAGCAGTTACTCGCCCTACGAGCAGTACTTC. Translated: CASSYSPYEQYF.

This clone appeared a few times. The rearrangement links TRBV7-9 to TRBJ2-1; 8 positions match TRBD2. V trimming: 3 bases; J trimming: 7 bases; junction bases outside the gene matches: 5. This CDR3 has 14 residues. Germline V gene data show CDR1 as SEHNR and CDR2 as FQNEAQ (reference sequence). CDR3 sequence (DNA): TGTGCCAGCAGCTTGGCGGGGGGCTTAAATGAGCAGTTCTTC. Encoded protein: CASSLAGGLNEQFF.

CDR3 sequence reads: CASSEGRPGKTQYF. Written as DNA, the CDR3 is TGTGCCAGCAGTGAAGGCAGGCCCGGAAAGACCCAGTACTTC. The rearrangement joins TRBV2 to TRBJ2-5; D is uncertain. Trimming cost V 1 base and J 6 bases, with 12 bases left between them. Germline values: CDR1 SNHLY, CDR2 FYNNEI. The CDR3 contains 14 residues.

The chain links TRBV4-1 to TRBJ2-7; D is unclear. This CDR3 has 16 residues. Germline CDR1 reads MGHRA; CDR2 reads YSYEKL. V was pared by 1 base and J by 3 bases, with 16 bases between. CDR3 nucleotide sequence: TGCGCCAGCAGCCAAGTCGCCCCCCTGGCGGACTACGAGCAGTACTTC. It translates to CASSQVAPLADYEQYF.

This sequence joins TRBV5-1 and TRBJ2-2; 7 positions match TRBD1. Germline values: CDR1 SGHRS, CDR2 YFSETQ. The CDR3 is 15 residues long. The V gene end was trimmed by 3 bases and the J gene end by 1 base; junction bases not matched to a gene: 3. As DNA, the CDR3 is TGCGCCAGCAGCTCGGGACAGAGGAACACCGGGGAGCTGTTTTTT. It is translated as CASSSGQRNTGELFF.

This clone was counted once. The chain is built from TRBV6-4 and TRBJ2-1; 11 bases fit TRBD2. This CDR3 is built from 17 residues. Germline values: CDR1 MRHNA, CDR2 SNTAGT. V was clipped by 6 bases and J by 2 bases; unmatched bases: 9. CDR3 amino acids: CASSPYGTSGTYNEQFF. In DNA form, the CDR3 reads TGTGCCAGCAGCCCCTATGGGACTAGCGGAACCTACAATGAGCAGTTCTTC.

This clone was seen a handful of times. The genes are TRBV2 and TRBJ1-4; D is undetermined. The CDR3 consists of 16 residues. CDR1 SNHLY and CDR2 FYNNEI come from the germline V gene. The germline V and J ends were trimmed by 8 bases and 0 bases, with 16 bases remaining between them. The CDR3 sequence is CASVPTLVATNEKLFF. CDR3 nucleotide sequence: TGTGCCAGCGTTCCGACTCTAGTTGCAACTAATGAAAAACTGTTTTTT.

CDR3 region: CASSPQGQDNEQFF. The CDR3 coding sequence is TGTGCCAGCTCACCGCAAGGACAGGACAATGAGCAGTTCTTC. V and J are TRBV18 and TRBJ2-1, with 7 positions matching TRBD1. The CDR3 is made up of 14 amino acids. The V and J ends lost 3 bases and 5 bases, in that order; junction bases with no gene match: 4. CDR1 and CDR2 (germline): KGHSH, LQKENI.

The chain couples TRBV5-1 to TRBJ2-7; D gene unclear. Germline V gene sequence: CDR1 SGHRS, CDR2 YFSETQ. The CDR3 is made up of 14 amino acids. Trimming removed 4 bases from V and 2 bases from J, with 13 bases in between. CDR3 sequence: CASSAFPATYEQYF. For the CDR3, the DNA is TGCGCCAGCAGCGCCTTCCCAGCGACCTACGAGCAGTACTTC.

V usage is TRBV19 and J usage is TRBJ1-1; no definite D call. With 3 bases removed from V and 4 bases from J, the gap between germline ends came to 9 bases. Looked up from germline, CDR1 is LNHDA and CDR2 is SQIVND (reference sequence). The CDR3 runs to 13 residues. DNA of the CDR3: TGTGCCAGTAGTATGAACCGGGGCACTGAAGCTTTCTTT. Protein sequence: CASSMNRGTEAFF.

The chain combines TRBV11-2 with TRBJ2-4; 9 bases line up with TRBD2. There are 16 residues in the CDR3. V dropped 6 bases and J dropped 9; count of bases not matched to a gene: 15. CDR1 SGHAT and CDR2 FQNNGV come from the germline V gene. CDR3 amino acids: CASRSRVAGGQSIQYF. The DNA for the CDR3 is TGTGCCAGCAGATCAAGAGTGGCGGGAGGGCAGAGCATTCAGTACTTC. The full variable domain, rest sourced from reference TRBV11-2 and TRBJ2-4, is EAGVAQSPRYKIIEKRQSVAFWCNPISGHATLYWYQQILGQGPKLLIQFQNNGVVDDSQLPKDRFSAERLKGVDSTLKIQPAKLEDSAVYLCASRSRVAGGQSIQYFGAGTRLSVL.

The rearrangement uses TRBV2 and TRBJ1-6; the D is unclear. The germline V gene has CDR1 SNHLY and CDR2 FYNNEI. The CDR3 spans 14 residues. V gave up 1 base and J gave up 10 bases, with 11 bases separating them. The CDR3 protein is CASSEGVRGSPLHF. CDR3 coding DNA: TGTGCCAGCAGTGAAGGGGTACGGGGATCACCCCTCCACTTT.

Only a few counts were recorded for this clone. This sequence joins TRBV19 and TRBJ1-5, with TRBD1 matching 8 bases. Germline CDR1 is LNHDA and CDR2 is SQIVND (reference sequence). After removal of 6 bases from V and 1 base from J, the junction contained 2 bases not matched to a gene. This CDR3 is built from 14 residues. For the CDR3, the DNA is TGTGCCAGTAGAAGGACAGGGAGCAATCAGCCCCAGCATTTT. Its translation: CASRRTGSNQPQHF.

The chain has TRBV11-2 and TRBJ1-1; D might be TRBD1 (5 bases). Germline lookup yields CDR1 SGHAT and CDR2 FQNNGV. V lost 5 bases and J lost 4, with 14 bases in between. The CDR3 loop spans 14 amino acids. CDR3 sequence: CASSAFRGTTEAFF. In DNA, the CDR3 is TGTGCCAGCAGCGCATTCCGGGGGACCACTGAAGCTTTCTTT.

V is TRBV7-8 and J is TRBJ2-7, with 8 bases aligning to TRBD2. Trimming cost V 5 bases and J 3 bases; bases outside gene matches: 12. CDR3 size: 16 residues. CDR1 and CDR2 (germline): SGHVS, FQNEAQ. The CDR3 DNA reads as TGTGCCAGCAGCCACCTTCCCGGGACTAGAAACTACGAGCAGTACTTC. Its protein product is CASSHLPGTRNYEQYF.

This chain connects TRBV25-1 to TRBJ2-7; D not resolved. The CDR3 extends over 14 amino acids. Germline-derived CDR1 and CDR2 are MGHDK and SYGVNS. With 0 bases removed from V and 0 bases from J, the gap between germline ends came to 6 bases. The CDR3 sequence is CASSEYASSYEQYF. The CDR3 DNA sequence: TGTGCCAGCAGTGAATATGCCAGCTCCTACGAGCAGTACTTC.

This clone came up once. The rearrangement joins TRBV4-1 to TRBJ2-2, with 7 bases lining up with TRBD1. The CDR3 loop spans 15 amino acids. Trimming removed 6 bases from V and 0 bases from J; junction bases left unmatched: 4. Germline V lookup: CDR1 MGHRA, CDR2 YSYEKL. The CDR3 reads CASRQGQPNTGELFF. DNA of the CDR3: TGCGCCAGCAGACAGGGACAGCCGAACACCGGGGAGCTGTTTTTT.

This CDR3 reads CASSQGLGNEQFF. CDR3 in DNA: TGCGCCAGCAGCCAGGGGCTGGGTAATGAGCAGTTCTTC. The V and J genes are TRBV5-1 and TRBJ2-1; possibly TRBD1 for D (6 bases). The CDR3 sequence is 13 residues long. CDR1 and CDR2 (germline): SGHRS, YFSETQ. Trimming stripped 4 bases from V and 7 bases from J, with 12 bases between.

J is TRBJ1-4 and V is TRBV11-2; no definite D call. CDR1 SGHAT and CDR2 FQNNGV come from the germline V gene. The CDR3 totals 14 residues. Trimming stripped 4 bases from V and 6 bases from J, with 12 bases between. The CDR3 spells CASSSTAHDEKLFF. The CDR3 DNA is TGTGCCAGCAGCTCCACGGCACACGATGAAAAACTGTTTTTT.

The gene calls are TRBV27 and TRBJ2-3; unclear D gene. The germline V gene has CDR1 MNHEY and CDR2 SMNVEV (reference sequence). Trimming stripped 5 bases from V and 0 bases from J, with 9 bases between. There are 14 residues in the CDR3. CDR3 DNA sequence: TGTGCCAGCAGTCCATCCTTTAGCACAGATACGCAGTATTTT. This gives the protein CASSPSFSTDTQYF.

The rearrangement uses TRBV30 and TRBJ1-2, with D unclear. Germline V gives CDR1 GTSNPN, CDR2 SVGIG (reference sequence). The CDR3 has 12 amino acids. Between the trimmed V and J ends, which lost 4 bases and 4 bases, there was a span of 10 bases. The CDR3 loop reads CAWTPRAYGYTF. In nucleotides, the CDR3 is TGTGCCTGGACCCCTAGGGCCTATGGCTACACCTTC.

V is TRBV7-2 and J is TRBJ2-1; 9 nucleotides line up with TRBD1. The CDR3 is made up of 17 amino acids. CDR1 SGHTA and CDR2 FQGNSA come from the germline V gene. Germline trimming cut 7 bases from V and 0 bases from J; bases unmatched to any gene: 10. CDR3 in DNA: TGTGCCAGCATCCCCGGGACAGGGAAAAGCTCCTACAATGAGCAGTTCTTC. It translates to CASIPGTGKSSYNEQFF. Together with reference TRBV7-2 and TRBJ2-1, the CDR3 gives the full variable domain: GAGVSQSPSNKVTEKGKDVELRCDPISGHTALYWYRQSLGQGLEFLIYFQGNSAPDKSGLPSDRFSAERTGGSVSTLTIQRTQQEDSAVYLCASIPGTGKSSYNEQFFGPGTRLTVL.

The chain links TRBV21-1 to TRBJ2-6; TRBD2, the table's D call, was not compared with the DNA. TRBV21-1 is described as a pseudogene. The length of the CDR3 is 14 residues. Here the CDR3 reads CASSKTDFANVLTF. The DNA of the CDR3 is TGTGCCAGCAGCAAGACGGACTTTGCCAACGTCCTGACTTTC.